Below, 5 T cell receptor beta chains from the same sample are listed, as sequenced in a study of blood T cell repertoires in COVID-19. Profiled with immunoSEQ multiplex PCR; TCRdb holds only in-frame clones, not every one. This table holds a few hundred thousand clones, under 85% found once. The sample comprised PBMCs or T cells enriched from blood (not recorded which). These receptors were obtained from a woman in her fifties or sixties who had recovered from COVID-19.

This chain links TRBV18 with TRBJ1-1, with TRBD1 matching 8 bases. V was clipped by 4 bases and J by 6 bases; unmatched bases: 4. The CDR3 spans 13 residues. CDR1 is KGHSH, CDR2 LQKENI, per germline. This CDR3 reads CASSLDRAAEAFF. The CDR3 DNA reads TGTGCCAGCTCACTGGACAGGGCTGCTGAAGCTTTCTTT.

Worth noting for this clone: The sample carries other DNA sequences with the same CDR3. V and J are TRBV20-1 and TRBJ1-2; D gene unclear. The V end lost 3 bases, the J end lost 2 bases, and 4 bases lay between the germline ends. CDR3 length: 11 residues. Germline CDR1 is DFQATT and CDR2 is SNEGSKA (reference sequence). The CDR3 DNA is TGCAGTGCTAGTTCGAACTATGGCTACACCTTC. Its protein is CSASSNYGYTF.

The J gene is TRBJ2-1, the V gene TRBV1; TRBD2, the table's D call, lacks a check against the DNA. TRBV1 is tagged as a pseudogene. This CDR3 has 17 amino acids. CDR3 nucleotide sequence: TGCACCAGCAGCCCAAGGGCTAGCGGGAGCTCCTACAATGAGCAGTTCTTC. Translation: CTSSPRASGSSYNEQFF.

The chain joins TRBV18 to TRBJ2-5; 10 bases map to TRBD1. The CDR3 runs to 15 residues. The germline V gene encodes CDR1 KGHSH and CDR2 LQKENI. Trimming cost V 3 bases and J 5 bases; bases outside gene matches: 6. The CDR3 coding sequence is TGTGCCAGCTCACCCCAGACAGGGGGCCCGGAGACCCAGTACTTC. Amino acid sequence: CASSPQTGGPETQYF.

The chain recombines TRBV7-2 with TRBJ2-7, with 9 nucleotides matching TRBD1. The CDR3 has 16 amino acids. V was pared by 2 bases and J by 0 bases, with 5 bases of the junction left unmatched. The germline gives CDR1 SGHTA, CDR2 FQGNSA. The CDR3 region is CASSLPDRGFSYEQYF. In DNA form, the CDR3 reads TGTGCCAGCAGCTTACCCGACAGGGGGTTCTCCTACGAGCAGTACTTC.